This TCR beta chain was documented in a study of cytomegalovirus exposure and HLA in healthy donors. General observations from the study: The study labeled 180 or so TCR beta chains cytomegalovirus-associated. A few chains linked to CMV were shown in vitro to be specific for CMV antigens. Reported results showed that the classifier diagnosed cytomegalovirus status with high specificity and sensitivity.

This table comes from immunoSEQ multiplex PCR, and its TCRdb copy is limited to in-frame clones, with some not included. Of 100,000 to 150,000 clones listed, 80% to 90% are singletons. V lost 5 bases, J lost 4 bases, and 15 bases stayed unmatched. This CDR3 region has 17 residues. Looked up from germline, CDR1 is SGHDT and CDR2 is YYEEEE. About this clone itself: Its antigen is unknown.

This chain links TRBV5-6 with TRBJ1-2; the match to TRBD1 covers 9 bases. This TCR was sampled from a woman aged 18-29 years in good health and CMV-seronegative. Sequenced sample: PBMCs. The CDR3 DNA reads TGTGCCAGCAGACCCGGGACAGGGAGGGAGAGAAGCTATGGCTACACCTTC. It encodes CASRPGTGRERSYGYTF.